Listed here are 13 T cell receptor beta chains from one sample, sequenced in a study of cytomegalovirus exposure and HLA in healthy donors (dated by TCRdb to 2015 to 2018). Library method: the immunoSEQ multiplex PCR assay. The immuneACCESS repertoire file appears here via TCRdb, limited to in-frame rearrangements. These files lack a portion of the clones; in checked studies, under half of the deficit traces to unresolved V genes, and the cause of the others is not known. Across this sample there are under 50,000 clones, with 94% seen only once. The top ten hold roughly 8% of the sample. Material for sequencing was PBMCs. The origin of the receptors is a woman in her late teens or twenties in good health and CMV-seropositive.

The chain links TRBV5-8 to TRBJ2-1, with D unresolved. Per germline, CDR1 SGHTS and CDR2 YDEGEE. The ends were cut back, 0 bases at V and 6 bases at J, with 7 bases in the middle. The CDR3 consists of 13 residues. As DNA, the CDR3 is TGTGCCAGCAGCTTGGTCCTACCCAATGAGCAGTTCTTC. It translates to CASSLVLPNEQFF.

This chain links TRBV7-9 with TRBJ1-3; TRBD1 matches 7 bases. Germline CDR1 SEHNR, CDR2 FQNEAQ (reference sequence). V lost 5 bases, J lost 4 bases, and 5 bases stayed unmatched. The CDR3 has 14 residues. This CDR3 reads CASSPDRVGNTIYF. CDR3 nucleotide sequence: TGTGCCAGCAGCCCAGACAGGGTCGGAAACACCATATATTTT.

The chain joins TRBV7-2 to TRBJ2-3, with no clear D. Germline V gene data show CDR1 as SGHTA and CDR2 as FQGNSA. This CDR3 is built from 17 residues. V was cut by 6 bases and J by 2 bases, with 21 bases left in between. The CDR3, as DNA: TGTGCCAGCAGAGCTTATTCGATAAAGGAGACCACAGATACGCAGTATTTT. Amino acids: CASRAYSIKETTDTQYF. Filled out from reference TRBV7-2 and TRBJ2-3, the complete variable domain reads GAGVSQSPSNKVTEKGKDVELRCDPISGHTALYWYRQSLGQGLEFLIYFQGNSAPDKSGLPSDRFSAERTGGSVSTLTIQRTQQEDSAVYLCASRAYSIKETTDTQYFGPGTRLTVL.

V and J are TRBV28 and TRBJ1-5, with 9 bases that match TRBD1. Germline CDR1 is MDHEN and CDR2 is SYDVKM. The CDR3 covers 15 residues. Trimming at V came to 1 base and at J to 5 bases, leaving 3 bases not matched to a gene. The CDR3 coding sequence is TGTGCCAGCAGTTTATTGACAGGGGGTGATCAGCCCCAGCATTTT. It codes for CASSLLTGGDQPQHF. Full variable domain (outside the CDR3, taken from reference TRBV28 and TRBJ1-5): DVKVTQSSRYLVKRTGEKVFLECVQDMDHENMFWYRQDPGLGLRLIYFSYDVKMKEKGDIPEGYSVSREKKERFSLILESASTNQTSMYLCASSLLTGGDQPQHFGDGTRLSIL.

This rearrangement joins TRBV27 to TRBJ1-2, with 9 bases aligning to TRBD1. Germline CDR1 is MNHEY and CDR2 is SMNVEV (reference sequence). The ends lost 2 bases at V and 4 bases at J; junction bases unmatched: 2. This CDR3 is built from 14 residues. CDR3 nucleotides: TGTGCCAGCAGTTTAGACAGGGGGGGCTATGGCTACACCTTC. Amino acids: CASSLDRGGYGYTF.

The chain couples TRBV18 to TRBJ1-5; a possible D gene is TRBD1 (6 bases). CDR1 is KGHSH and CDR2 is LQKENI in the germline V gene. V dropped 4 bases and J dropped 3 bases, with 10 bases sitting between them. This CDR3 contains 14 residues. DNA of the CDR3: TGTGCCAGCTCACGGGACACAGACAATCAGCCCCAGCATTTT. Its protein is CASSRDTDNQPQHF.

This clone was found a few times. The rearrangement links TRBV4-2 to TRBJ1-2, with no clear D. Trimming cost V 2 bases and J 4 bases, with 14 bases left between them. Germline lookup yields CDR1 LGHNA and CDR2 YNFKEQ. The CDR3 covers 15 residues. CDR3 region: CASSQKEGASYGYTF. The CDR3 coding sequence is TGTGCCAGCAGCCAAAAAGAGGGCGCAAGCTATGGCTACACCTTC.

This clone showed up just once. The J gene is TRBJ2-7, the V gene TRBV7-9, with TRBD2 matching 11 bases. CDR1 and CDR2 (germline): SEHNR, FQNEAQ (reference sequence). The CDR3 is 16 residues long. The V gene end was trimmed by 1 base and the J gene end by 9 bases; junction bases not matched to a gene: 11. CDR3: CASSLDGGGTSGLQYF. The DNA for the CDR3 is TGTGCCAGCAGCTTAGACGGTGGAGGGACTAGCGGACTGCAGTACTTC.

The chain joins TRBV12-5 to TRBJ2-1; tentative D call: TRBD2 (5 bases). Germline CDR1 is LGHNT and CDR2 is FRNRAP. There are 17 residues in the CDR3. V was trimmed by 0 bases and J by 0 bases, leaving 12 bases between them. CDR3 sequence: CASGLVLDLSSYNEQFF. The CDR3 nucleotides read TGTGCTAGTGGTTTGGTACTAGACCTTAGCTCCTACAATGAGCAGTTCTTC.

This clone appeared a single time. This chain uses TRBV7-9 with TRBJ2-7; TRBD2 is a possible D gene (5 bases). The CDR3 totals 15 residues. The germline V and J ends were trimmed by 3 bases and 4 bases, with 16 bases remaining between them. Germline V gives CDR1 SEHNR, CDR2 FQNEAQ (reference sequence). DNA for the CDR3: TGTGCCAGCAGCTTTGAATCCGAGGAGGCTTACGAGCAGTACTTC. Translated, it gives CASSFESEEAYEQYF.

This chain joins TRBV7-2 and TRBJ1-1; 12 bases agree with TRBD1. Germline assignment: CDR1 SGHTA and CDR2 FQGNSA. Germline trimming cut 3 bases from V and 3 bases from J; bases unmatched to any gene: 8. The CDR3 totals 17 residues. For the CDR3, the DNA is TGTGCCAGCAGCTTGGGACAGGGGGCCTTTGAGGACACTGAAGCTTTCTTT. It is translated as CASSLGQGAFEDTEAFF. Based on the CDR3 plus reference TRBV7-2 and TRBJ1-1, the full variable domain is GAGVSQSPSNKVTEKGKDVELRCDPISGHTALYWYRQSLGQGLEFLIYFQGNSAPDKSGLPSDRFSAERTGGSVSTLTIQRTQQEDSAVYLCASSLGQGAFEDTEAFFGQGTRLTVV.

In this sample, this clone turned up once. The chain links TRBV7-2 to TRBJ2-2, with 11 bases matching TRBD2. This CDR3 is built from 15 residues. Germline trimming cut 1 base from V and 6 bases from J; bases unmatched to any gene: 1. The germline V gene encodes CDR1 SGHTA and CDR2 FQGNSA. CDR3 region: CASSLGTSGSGELFF. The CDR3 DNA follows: TGTGCCAGCAGCTTAGGGACTAGCGGGTCCGGGGAGCTGTTTTTT.

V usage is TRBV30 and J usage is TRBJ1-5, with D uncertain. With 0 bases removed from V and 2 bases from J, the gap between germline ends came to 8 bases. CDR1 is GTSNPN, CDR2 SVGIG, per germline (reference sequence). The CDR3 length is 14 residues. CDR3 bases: TGTGCCTGGAGTGTGGAGGGCGGCAATCAGCCCCAGCATTTT. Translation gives CAWSVEGGNQPQHF.